Listed here is a single TCR beta chain. Its antigen is currently unknown. This entry is derived from a study of Graves' ophthalmopathy and Graves' hyperthyroidism. Whole-study findings and limits: Predictions made by the model for ophthalmopathy progression reached approximately 70% sensitivity and roughly 79% specificity. Blood also carried most expanded thyroid clonotypes exceeding 0.001 frequency.

Ineligible for inclusion were patients with other autoimmune diseases, uncontrolled infections, pregnancy or lactation. RNA transcripts were the source from which TCR beta CDR3 regions were amplified. In the first round, RT-PCR was carried out with HTBI primers, and a multiplex PCR formed the second round. In TCRdb, the multiplex PCR reads were re-called with MiXCR into one record per CDR3 protein. The sample lists around 660,000 distinct CDR3 sequences, under 50% occurring once. The CDR3 runs 13 residues. The germline V gene encodes CDR1 SQVTM and CDR2 ANQGSEA. The specimen sequenced was peripheral blood. The chain couples TRBV29-1 to TRBJ1-1; weak D call: TRBD1 (6 bases). This TCR derives from an adult man with Graves' ophthalmopathy. The CDR3: CGTGKADHTEAFF. DNA of the CDR3: TGCGGAACAGGGAAAGCCGATCACACTGAAGCTTTCTTT. The whole variable domain, remainder taken from reference TRBV29-1 and TRBJ1-1, is SAVISQKPSRDICQRGTSLTIQCQVDSQVTMMFWYRQQPGQSLTLIATANQGSEATYESGFVIDKFPISRPNLTFSTLTVSNMSPEDSSIYLCGTGKADHTEAFFGQGTRLTVV.